The text below deals with one T cell receptor (beta chain). Its antigen is not known. Produced via immunoSEQ multiplex PCR; TCRdb's table is partial and in-frame only. This table has about 110,000 clones, roughly 85% appearing once. This sample was included in a study of T cell responses to AZD1222 COVID-19 vaccine. Study observations and caveats: Females made up more of the donors, who were largely white British, and clonal diversity may have come out too low. Spike-specific TCR breadth and depth rose after two AZD1222 doses.

From germline, CDR1 is SEHNR and CDR2 FQNEAQ (reference sequence). The CDR3 is 17 amino acids. The V and J ends lost 1 base and 4 bases, in that order; junction bases with no gene match: 10. The chain carries TRBV7-9 and TRBJ1-2, with TRBD1 matching 9 bases. The sample in question was peripheral blood, obtained 28 days after the second AZD1222 dose. The clonotype originates from an adult who received the AZD1222 COVID-19 vaccine. CDR3 protein: CASSLVGDRETLYGYTF. CDR3 coding DNA: TGTGCCAGCAGCTTAGTGGGGGACAGGGAAACTCTCTATGGCTACACCTTC.